The next 5 T cell receptor beta chains were all read from a single sample in a study of healthy donors' naive CD4 and CD8 T cells. A linear amplification protocol produced the TCR libraries from roughly 0.5 ug of total RNA. TCRdb re-analysed the reads in MiXCR, keeping a single row per CDR3 protein. The sample carries 150,000 to 200,000 distinct CDR3 sequences, around 80% recorded once. Sequenced input: naive CD4+ and CD8+ T cells sorted from blood, pooled from several donors. These TCRs come from a pool of human donors in good health; the sample pools cells from several healthy donors.

This sequence joins TRBV29-1 and TRBJ1-1; tentative D call: TRBD1 (5 bases). CDR1 and CDR2 (germline): SQVTM, ANQGSEA. This CDR3 contains 17 residues. The V and J ends lost 2 bases and 4 bases respectively, with 23 bases between them. This CDR3 is CSVELILTEMGGTEAFF. CDR3 in DNA: TGCAGCGTTGAACTCATTTTGACGGAGATGGGGGGCACTGAAGCTTTCTTT.

This clonotype was picked up a small number of times. The CDR3 spells CASSYGGEAFF. In nucleotides, the CDR3 is TGTGCCAGCAGTTACGGTGGTGAAGCTTTCTTT. The chain joins TRBV6-6 to TRBJ1-1; no reliable D call. V lost 2 bases and J 7 bases, leaving 5 bases between the germline ends. From germline, CDR1 is MNHNY and CDR2 SVGAGI (reference sequence). CDR3 size: 11 residues.

The chain has TRBV28 and TRBJ1-6; the D is unclear. The CDR3 is 14 residues long. In germline, CDR1 is MDHEN, CDR2 SYDVKM. Trimming cost V 3 bases and J 6 bases, with 9 bases left between them. CDR3 sequence: CASSFVRANSPLHF. The CDR3 nucleotides read TGTGCCAGCAGTTTTGTGCGGGCTAATTCACCCCTCCACTTT.

The chain recombines TRBV6-5 with TRBJ2-7; D possibly corresponds to TRBD2 (5 bases). The CDR3 covers 15 residues. Trimming left V 8 bases short and J 3 bases short, with 20 bases between. The germline gives CDR1 MNHEY, CDR2 SVGAGI. CDR3 nucleotides: TGTGCCAGCGCCGTTGGGGAGAACCGCGTCTACGAGCAGTACTTC. Amino acid sequence: CASAVGENRVYEQYF.

The rearrangement uses TRBV29-1 and TRBJ1-1; D remains unclear. V shed 4 bases and J shed 3 bases, with 12 bases lying between them. CDR1 and CDR2 (germline): SQVTM, ANQGSEA. The CDR3 spans 13 residues. The CDR3 protein is CSVGRVRDTEAFF. The CDR3 region has the DNA TGCAGCGTTGGAAGGGTAAGAGACACTGAAGCTTTCTTT.